Each of the 7 T cell receptor beta chains below was sequenced from the same sample in a study of cytotoxic CD8 clonotypes in ibrutinib-treated CLL. Profiling relied on immunoSEQ multiplex PCR, and the TCRdb table lists in-frame clones only, not all of them. The sample has about 68,000 clones, under 70% seen once; the top ten hold roughly 6%. The specimen comprised PBMCs, sampled after 12 months of ibrutinib treatment. These receptors came from a human donor with chronic lymphocytic leukemia.

J is TRBJ2-7 and V is TRBV7-9; the D is unclear. CDR1 and CDR2 (germline): SEHNR, FQNEAQ (reference sequence). The CDR3 covers 16 residues. V was cut by 0 bases and J by 2 bases, with 14 bases left in between. The CDR3 DNA is TGTGCCAGCAGCTTAGCGCAAAGCCACCGCACCTACGAGCAGTACTTC. This translates into CASSLAQSHRTYEQYF.

V and J are TRBV5-5 and TRBJ1-2; 7 bases agree with TRBD1. The CDR3 is made up of 16 amino acids. Trimming removed 5 bases from V and 4 bases from J; junction bases left unmatched: 14. CDR1 is SGHKS, CDR2 YYEKEE, per germline (reference sequence). CDR3 sequence: CASSSQLQGVFYGYTF. The CDR3 coding sequence is TGTGCCAGCAGTTCCCAGTTGCAGGGGGTATTCTATGGCTACACCTTC.

The chain recombines TRBV11-2 with TRBJ1-2, with a weak D call TRBD1 (5 bases). This CDR3 has 15 amino acids. V was pared by 0 bases and J by 4 bases, with 12 bases between. Germline values: CDR1 SGHAT, CDR2 FQNNGV. Here the CDR3 reads CASSLDGTGLYGYTF. CDR3 nucleotides: TGTGCCAGCAGCTTAGATGGAACAGGCCTCTATGGCTACACCTTC. Complete variable domain (other parts from reference TRBV11-2 and TRBJ1-2): EAGVAQSPRYKIIEKRQSVAFWCNPISGHATLYWYQQILGQGPKLLIQFQNNGVVDDSQLPKDRFSAERLKGVDSTLKIQPAKLEDSAVYLCASSLDGTGLYGYTFGSGTRLTVV.

The rearrangement joins TRBV19 to TRBJ2-1; either TRBD1 or TRBD2 may fit D (5 bases each). CDR1 LNHDA and CDR2 SQIVND come from the germline V gene (reference sequence). V was cut by 5 bases and J by 4 bases, with 15 bases left in between. The CDR3 length is 15 residues. The CDR3 sequence is CASSAIRDLYNEQFF. The CDR3 bases are TGTGCCAGTAGTGCGATCAGGGACCTTTACAATGAGCAGTTCTTC.

The chain couples TRBV5-6 to TRBJ1-2, with 10 bases lining up with TRBD1. Germline V gene lookup returns CDR1 SGHDT and CDR2 YYEEEE. The CDR3 is 16 amino acids. V lost 0 bases and J lost 0; bases outside the gene matches: 2. The CDR3 DNA reads as TGTGCCAGCAGCTTGGGACAGGGGGCAGCTAACTATGGCTACACCTTC. It translates to CASSLGQGAANYGYTF.

The V call is TRBV5-6, the J call TRBJ1-5; D perhaps matches TRBD1 (5 bases). CDR3 length: 14 amino acids. CDR1 is SGHDT, CDR2 YYEEEE, per germline. V gave up 2 bases and J gave up 5 bases, with 11 bases separating them. CDR3 amino acids: CASSLWGVDQPQHF. Written as DNA, the CDR3 is TGTGCCAGCAGCTTATGGGGGGTCGATCAGCCCCAGCATTTT.

J is TRBJ2-2 and V is TRBV27; 9 bases align to TRBD1. V shed 1 base, J shed 3 bases, and the junction held 6 bases outside the gene matches. There are 17 residues in the CDR3. CDR1 and CDR2 (germline): MNHEY, SMNVEV (reference sequence). The CDR3 DNA follows: TGTGCCAGCAGTTTATTTGGGACAGGGAGTTACACCGGGGAGCTGTTTTTT. It translates to CASSLFGTGSYTGELFF.